The 25 T cell receptor beta chains below all came from one sample that was sequenced in a study of T and B cells in COVID-19 patients (dated by TCRdb to 2020 to 2022). Genomic DNA extracted from blood was used in amounts of about 250-550 ng for amplification of TRB repertoires. Sequenced using an Illumina MiSeq. Multiplex PCR with BIOMED2 TRB-A/B primer pools was used to amplify the TRB rearrangements. Clones were called with MiXCR by TCRdb after fastp trimmed the public reads at Q25, and only in-frame beta chains were retained. Records with the same CDR3 protein are collapsed into one entry carrying the most frequent genes and DNA. The sample table holds about 8,000 distinct CDR3 sequences, of which 26% were seen once. The ten largest make up roughly 16% of the sample. The sample taken for sequencing was blood. The receptors derive from a human donor with active COVID-19.

There are a few counts of this clonotype. V gene TRBV11-2 combines with J gene TRBJ2-6; TRBD2 matches 11 bases. The CDR3 runs 20 residues. Germline V gives CDR1 SGHAT, CDR2 FQNNGV. J lost 2 bases, V lost 2 bases, and 11 bases had no gene match. This chain's CDR3 is CASSLKSLAGGRAGANVLTF. The CDR3 DNA is TGTGCCAGCAGCTTAAAATCGCTAGCGGGAGGTCGGGCTGGGGCCAACGTCCTGACTTTC.

Sample share makes this clonotype medium-sized. This chain joins TRBV30 and TRBJ2-1; the match to TRBD1 covers 8 bases. V lost 1 base, J lost 4 bases, and 12 bases stayed unmatched. In germline, CDR1 is GTSNPN, CDR2 SVGIG (reference sequence). This CDR3 is 17 amino acids long. CDR3 loop: CAWSGTRQGRTYNEQFF. DNA for the CDR3: TGTGCCTGGAGTGGTACTCGACAGGGGAGGACTTACAATGAGCAGTTCTTC.

This clonotype was observed a handful of times. This chain links TRBV12-3 or TRBV12-4 with TRBJ1-3, with D unclear. The V and J ends lost 3 bases and 0 bases respectively, with 12 bases between them. This CDR3 region has 16 residues. The CDR3 protein is CASSLGRTNSGNTIYF. The CDR3 region has the DNA TGTGCCAGCAGTTTGGGCAGGACCAACTCTGGAAACACCATATATTTT.

The sample holds a few counts of this clonotype. V gene TRBV4-3 combines with J gene TRBJ1-6, with 10 positions matching TRBD1. This CDR3 spans 15 amino acids. The V gene's germline CDR1 is LGHNA and CDR2 YSLEER. V trimming: 4 bases; J trimming: 7 bases; junction bases outside the gene matches: 4. Here the CDR3 reads CASSPAGQGNSPLHF. CDR3 DNA sequence: TGCGCCAGCAGCCCAGCGGGACAGGGGAATTCACCCCTCCACTTT.

The CDR3 sequence: CASSVPNRSEQYF. CDR3 nucleotide sequence: TGTGCCAGCAGTGTCCCCAACCGGAGCGAGCAGTACTTC. The rearrangement joins TRBV6-5 to TRBJ2-7; D remains unclear. The CDR3 length is 13 residues. Germline assignment: CDR1 MNHEY and CDR2 SVGAGI. Trimming left V 5 bases short and J 6 bases short, with 14 bases between.

By frequency in the sample, this clonotype is medium-sized. The CDR3 region is CASSLMAGVAETQYF. In nucleotides, the CDR3 is TGTGCCAGCAGCTTGATGGCGGGGGTCGCGGAGACCCAGTACTTC. The V call is TRBV5-6, the J call TRBJ2-5, with 7 bases identical to TRBD2. This CDR3 contains 15 residues. Germline V CDR1 and CDR2: SGHDT, YYEEEE. The V gene end was trimmed by 1 base and the J gene end by 5 bases; junction bases not matched to a gene: 8.

Remarks on this clonotype: This may be a read error, as it is one base from a much larger clone. The chain joins TRBV6-5 to TRBJ2-7, with TRBD1 matching over 12 bases. The CDR3 sequence is 15 residues long. Per germline, CDR1 MNHEY and CDR2 SVGAGI. Trimming at V came to 5 bases and at J to 3 bases, leaving 5 bases not matched to a gene. CDR3 in DNA: TGTGCCAGCAGTACCCGGGACAGGGGGCTCTACGAGCAGTACTTC. This sequence encodes CASSTRDRGLYEQYF.

This chain connects TRBV11-2 to TRBJ2-1; TRBD2 matches at 16 bases. Germline V CDR1 and CDR2: SGHAT, FQNNGV. This CDR3 region has 18 residues. The ends lost 5 bases at V and 9 bases at J; junction bases unmatched: 13. CDR3 in DNA: TGTGCCAGCAGCCCGGGACTAGCGGGAGGGCCGGGGATCAGTGAGCAGTTCTTC. This sequence encodes CASSPGLAGGPGISEQFF.

This clonotype is labeled medium-sized. This chain joins TRBV5-6 and TRBJ2-3; 9 nucleotides agree with TRBD1. Germline values: CDR1 SGHDT, CDR2 YYEEEE. The CDR3 covers 16 residues. Trimming removed 6 bases from V and 2 bases from J; junction bases left unmatched: 10. The CDR3 bases are TGTGCCAGCAACGAGGATGGGACAGGGTTCACAGATACGCAGTATTTT. Encoded protein: CASNEDGTGFTDTQYF. The full variable domain, completed using reference TRBV5-6 and TRBJ2-3, is DAGVTQSPTHLIKTRGQQVTLRCSPKSGHDTVSWYQQALGQGPQFIFQYYEEEERQRGNFPDRFSGHQFPNYSSELNVNALLLGDSALYLCASNEDGTGFTDTQYFGPGTRLTVL.

The gene calls are TRBV29-1 and TRBJ2-2; TRBD2 aligns across 10 bases. After removal of 2 bases from V and 7 bases from J, the junction contained 4 bases not matched to a gene. This CDR3 has 14 residues. Germline assignment: CDR1 SQVTM and CDR2 ANQGSEA. The CDR3 sequence: CSVEFLAGVGELFF. The CDR3 DNA reads TGCAGCGTTGAATTTCTAGCGGGGGTCGGGGAGCTGTTTTTT.

The chain has TRBV14 and TRBJ2-1, with 10 bases lining up with TRBD2. Trimming at V came to 2 bases and at J to 9 bases, leaving 7 bases not matched to a gene. There are 15 residues in the CDR3. Germline V lookup: CDR1 SGHDN, CDR2 FVKESK. The CDR3 region is CASSQLAGVQPEQFF. The CDR3 region has the DNA TGTGCCAGCAGCCAACTAGCGGGAGTTCAACCTGAGCAGTTCTTC. The whole variable domain, filled in from reference TRBV14 and TRBJ2-1, reads EAGVTQFPSHSVIEKGQTVTLRCDPISGHDNLYWYRRVMGKEIKFLLHFVKESKQDESGMPNNRFLAERTGGTYSTLKVQPAELEDSGVYFCASSQLAGVQPEQFFGPGTRLTVL.

By its share, this clonotype is medium-sized. The chain joins TRBV6-5 to TRBJ1-6, with a possible D match to TRBD1 (6 bases). Germline CDR1 MNHEY, CDR2 SVGAGI. The CDR3 runs 18 residues. V was pared by 1 base and J by 6 bases, with 19 bases between. The CDR3, as DNA: TGTGCCAGCAGTTACTTTTCGGGCAGGGGCGCCGGTAATTCACCCCTCCACTTT. It is translated as CASSYFSGRGAGNSPLHF.

In this sample, this clonotype turned up a few times. CDR3 nucleotides: TGTGCCAGCAGCTTGCTACAGGGGCGAGGGGGCTACACCTTC. Amino acids: CASSLLQGRGGYTF. The J gene is TRBJ1-2, the V gene TRBV5-6, with TRBD1 matching 7 bases. The CDR3 spans 14 residues. V lost 1 base to trimming and J lost 8 bases; unmatched junction nucleotides: 8. Germline lookup yields CDR1 SGHDT and CDR2 YYEEEE.

This clonotype came up a few times. The rearrangement links TRBV14 to TRBJ2-3; 9 positions agree with TRBD1. Germline lookup yields CDR1 SGHDN and CDR2 FVKESK. J lost 2 bases, V lost 5 bases, and 11 bases had no gene match. The CDR3 loop spans 17 amino acids. The CDR3 is CASSASYRDRVTDTQYF. Written as DNA, the CDR3 is TGTGCCAGCAGCGCATCTTATCGGGACAGGGTCACAGATACGCAGTATTTT.

V is TRBV6-1 and J is TRBJ1-4, with 7 bases matching TRBD1. Unmatched junction bases numbered 15, after V lost 5 bases and J lost 0 bases. The CDR3 sequence is 19 residues long. The germline gives CDR1 MNHNS, CDR2 SASEGT. The CDR3 loop is CASSKRQGPTVATNEKLFF. Written as DNA, the CDR3 is TGTGCCAGCAGTAAGAGACAGGGTCCGACGGTTGCAACTAATGAAAAACTGTTTTTT.

This clonotype is labeled medium-sized. V and J are TRBV19 and TRBJ2-3; D is uncertain. The CDR3 is 15 amino acids. Germline V lookup: CDR1 LNHDA, CDR2 SQIVND (reference sequence). V was trimmed by 1 base and J by 0 bases, leaving 8 bases between them. CDR3 DNA: TGTGCCAGTAGTATAGGGGCGACTAGCACAGATACGCAGTATTTT. Translation gives CASSIGATSTDTQYF.

This clonotype turned up a few times. The chain recombines TRBV4-1 with TRBJ2-7, with D maybe TRBD1 (6 bases). V lost 9 bases and J lost 4, with 19 bases in between. CDR1 and CDR2 (germline): MGHRA, YSYEKL. This CDR3 has 14 residues. The CDR3 here is CASALETGSYEQYF. In nucleotides, the CDR3 is TGCGCCAGTGCCCTAGAGACAGGCTCTTACGAGCAGTACTTC.

This clonotype is medium-sized within its sample. The chain employs TRBV15 and TRBJ2-7, with 8 bases identical to TRBD1. The germline CDR1 and CDR2 sequences are LNHNV and YYDKDF (reference sequence). The CDR3 totals 14 residues. With 3 bases clipped from V and 4 bases from J, the junction kept 5 bases outside the gene matches. The chain's CDR3 is CATSSRQGNYEQYF. As DNA, the CDR3 is TGTGCCACCAGCAGTAGACAGGGGAATTACGAGCAGTACTTC.

This sequence joins TRBV29-1 and TRBJ2-7; possible D gene TRBD2, 7 bases. The CDR3 totals 16 residues. Trimming pared 6 bases from V and 5 bases from J, leaving 26 bases between. Germline V CDR1 and CDR2: SQVTM, ANQGSEA. This CDR3 is CSVGGGKGTAYNEQYF. Here the CDR3 DNA reads TGCAGCGTGGGAGGGGGTAAGGGGACGGCCTATAACGAGCAGTACTTC.

This clonotype was seen ten or more times. J is TRBJ1-4 and V is TRBV30, with 8 bases that match TRBD1. V lost 8 bases, J lost 7 bases, and 12 bases stayed unmatched. This CDR3 is 14 amino acids long. Per germline, CDR1 GTSNPN and CDR2 SVGIG (reference sequence). The CDR3 nucleotides read TGTGCCGGAATAGACAGGGGTAGAAGTGAAAAACTGTTTTTT. Amino acid sequence: CAGIDRGRSEKLFF.

This clonotype appeared a single time. V gene TRBV6-5 combines with J gene TRBJ1-1; D might be TRBD1 (6 bases). Germline loops: CDR1 MNHEY, CDR2 SVGAGI. The CDR3 has 14 amino acids. Trimming cost V 2 bases and J 6 bases, with 13 bases left between them. CDR3 loop: CASSYGGLSPEAFF. In nucleotides, the CDR3 is TGTGCCAGCAGTTACGGGGGGCTTAGTCCTGAAGCTTTCTTT.

By frequency in the sample, this clonotype is medium-sized. The chain combines TRBV6-5 with TRBJ1-2; D uncertain. V was trimmed by 5 bases and J by 5 bases, leaving 6 bases between them. CDR1 and CDR2 from the germline V gene are MNHEY and SVGAGI. The CDR3 totals 11 residues. This CDR3 is CASSGKYGYTF. CDR3 coding DNA: TGTGCCAGCAGTGGGAAGTATGGCTACACCTTC.

The genes are TRBV5-5 and TRBJ1-1; D not resolved. The CDR3 contains 14 residues. V dropped 4 bases and J dropped 1 base, with 11 bases sitting between them. CDR1 SGHKS and CDR2 YYEKEE come from the germline V gene (reference sequence). CDR3: CASSILEANTEAFF. CDR3 in DNA: TGTGCCAGCAGCATCTTGGAGGCGAACACTGAAGCTTTCTTT.

V usage is TRBV5-1 and J usage is TRBJ2-1; D gene uncertain. V was pared by 0 bases and J by 9 bases, with 13 bases between. This CDR3 comprises 14 residues. CDR1 is SGHRS, CDR2 YFSETQ, per germline. DNA of the CDR3: TGCGCCAGCAGCTTGGCCATGACCGCCGGTGAGCAGTTCTTC. Translating gives CASSLAMTAGEQFF.

In its sample, this clonotype was seen a few times. The CDR3 spells CASSYSPSGGVYNEQFF. The CDR3 coding sequence is TGTGCCAGCAGTTACTCCCCTAGCGGGGGGGTCTACAATGAGCAGTTCTTC. This chain connects TRBV6-2 or TRBV6-3 to TRBJ2-1, with TRBD2 matching 12 bases. The CDR3 totals 17 residues. Germline CDR1 is MNHEY and CDR2 is SVGEGT. V lost 0 bases to trimming and J lost 3 bases; unmatched junction nucleotides: 3.